The 5 T cell receptor beta chains given below trace back to one sample, sequenced in a study of cytomegalovirus exposure and HLA in healthy donors. The primer mix had 60 Vbeta and 13 Jbeta primers. Produced via immunoSEQ multiplex PCR; TCRdb's table is partial and in-frame only. The data show some 150,000 clones, 78% seen once. Material: PBMCs. The receptors come from a male donor in good health and CMV-seronegative.

The chain recombines TRBV6-1 with TRBJ2-7; 11 bases agree with TRBD2. CDR3 length: 14 amino acids. Trimming removed 4 bases from V and 4 bases from J; junction bases left unmatched: 3. In germline, CDR1 is MNHNS, CDR2 SASEGT. This chain's CDR3 is CASSAVAGGYEQYF. DNA of the CDR3: TGTGCCAGCAGTGCCGTAGCGGGAGGGTACGAGCAGTACTTC.

CDR3 sequence (DNA): TGTGCCAGCTCAGCAGGTTATCCAGGATACCAAGAGACCCAGTACTTC. Translation: CASSAGYPGYQETQYF. The V and J genes are TRBV18 and TRBJ2-5; no clear D gene. The germline CDR1 and CDR2 sequences are KGHSH and LQKENI. This CDR3 has 16 amino acids. The germline V and J ends were trimmed by 5 bases and 0 bases, with 16 bases remaining between them.

For this clone: Other DNA sequences in this sample translate to the same CDR3. The chain combines TRBV28 with TRBJ2-7; 10 bases line up with TRBD2. This CDR3 has 17 residues. The germline CDR1 and CDR2 sequences are MDHEN and SYDVKM. Losses at the gene ends were 1 base for V and 4 bases for J; bases not matched to a gene: 10. The CDR3 is CASSLSSSGRHTYEQYF. The CDR3, as DNA: TGTGCCAGCAGTTTATCATCTAGCGGGAGACATACGTACGAGCAGTACTTC.

V and J are TRBV5-1 and TRBJ1-1; the D gene is possibly TRBD1 (6 bases). Germline V CDR1 and CDR2: SGHRS, YFSETQ. CDR3 length: 13 amino acids. V was shortened by 4 bases and J by 6 bases, with 13 bases between the two germline ends. The CDR3 spells CASSPSDSAEAFF. The CDR3 DNA is TGCGCCAGCAGCCCATCGGACAGCGCTGAAGCTTTCTTT.

This chain joins TRBV29-1 and TRBJ1-1; D is possibly TRBD1 (5 bases). The V end was cut by 6 bases, the J end by 0 bases, with 11 bases between. The CDR3 sequence is 13 residues long. CDR1 is SQVTM and CDR2 is ANQGSEA in the germline V gene. The CDR3: CSVVTALNTEAFF. In nucleotides, the CDR3 is TGCAGCGTAGTGACAGCACTGAACACTGAAGCTTTCTTT.